This T cell receptor beta chain was captured in a study of control samples from healthy donors and cancer patients. Using immunoSEQ multiplex PCR, the repertoire was profiled, and TCRdb retains in-frame clones only, with some absent. The sample shows 150,000 or so clones, approximately 94% of them seen only once. This CDR3 is built from 14 residues. In germline, CDR1 is SGHTA, CDR2 FQGNSA. V lost 3 bases to trimming and J lost 10 bases, with 13 bases between them. The chain combines TRBV7-2 with TRBJ1-6, with D possibly matching TRBD1 (6 bases). The material sequenced was blood. The sequence was obtained from a man between 40 and 49 years old in good health. CDR3: CASSFQGYSSPLHF. The CDR3 bases are TGTGCCAGCAGCTTTCAGGGGTACTCCTCACCCCTCCACTTT.